This is a list of T cell receptor beta chains from one sample in a study of cytomegalovirus exposure and HLA in healthy donors. The assay was immunoSEQ multiplex PCR, and TCRdb's table has in-frame clones only and misses some. The profile shows roughly 220,000 clones, roughly 80% of them singletons. Sequencing was performed on PBMCs. The receptors originated from a man aged 25 to 40 in good health and CMV-seronegative. The CDR3 runs from the conserved cysteine through the conserved F or W. Each record gives: CDR3 protein, CDR3 DNA, D gene, J gene, V gene, clone size. D genes are given only for firm matches. Some rows mark clone size as missing; the rest say once, few, many or name a class of expanded clone.

CASSLSVRDRGANEKLFF TGTGCCAGCAGCTTATCAGTGCGGGACAGGGGCGCTAATGAAAAACTGTTTTTT TRBD1 TRBJ1-4 TRBV7-8 NA
CASRTQGANYGYTF TGTGCCAGCAGAACACAGGGGGCGAACTATGGCTACACCTTC TRBD1 TRBJ1-2 TRBV2 NA
CASSQRTGGLHQPQHF TGTGCCAGCAGCCAAAGGACAGGGGGCCTTCATCAGCCCCAGCATTTT TRBD1 TRBJ1-5 TRBV7-3 NA
CASSYGTGRYEQYF TGTGCCAGCAGTTACGGGACAGGGAGGTACGAGCAGTACTTC TRBD1 TRBJ2-7 TRBV6-5 NA
CAVGRLVYEQYF TGTGCCGTGGGGCGGTTAGTATACGAGCAGTACTTC NA TRBJ2-7 TRBV6-5 NA
CASFTGGTEAFF TGTGCCAGCTTCACCGGGGGGACTGAAGCTTTCTTT NA TRBJ1-1 TRBV5-5 NA
CASSPLALGVLGNTIYF TGTGCCAGCTCACCCCTCGCACTCGGGGTACTTGGAAACACCATATATTTT NA TRBJ1-3 TRBV18 NA
CASSDPGHPPHTQYF TGTGCCAGCAGCGATCCGGGACACCCTCCGCATACGCAGTATTTT NA TRBJ2-3 TRBV6-6 NA
CASSQLSGGTDTQYF TGCGCCAGCAGCCAGCTTAGCGGGGGGACAGATACGCAGTATTTT TRBD2 TRBJ2-3 TRBV4-1 NA
CASSVTGAGNQPQHF TGTGCCAGCAGTGTGACAGGGGCCGGCAATCAGCCCCAGCATTTT TRBD1 TRBJ1-5 TRBV6-1 NA
CASSPQTGSTNEKLFF TGTGCCAGCTCCCCTCAAACAGGGTCAACTAATGAAAAACTGTTTTTT NA TRBJ1-4 TRBV18 NA
CASRQDRGPTGELFF TGTGCCAGCAGACAGGACAGGGGGCCCACCGGGGAGCTGTTTTTT TRBD1 TRBJ2-2 TRBV6-5 NA
CASSLGDRVLLATSTDTQYF TGCGCCAGCAGCTTGGGGGACAGGGTCCTATTAGCCACCAGCACAGATACGCAGTATTTT TRBD1 TRBJ2-3 TRBV5-1 NA
CASSGGTGYSYEQYF TGTGCCAGCAGTGGGGGGACAGGATACTCCTACGAGCAGTACTTC TRBD1 TRBJ2-7 TRBV6-1 NA
CASSLIGPGGADNEKLFF TGTGCCAGCAGTTTAATCGGGCCAGGGGGCGCGGATAATGAAAAACTGTTTTTT TRBD1 TRBJ1-4 TRBV28 NA
CASRGSTGRAGEQYF TGTGCCAGCAGGGGTTCGACAGGGCGGGCAGGGGAGCAGTACTTC TRBD1 TRBJ2-7 TRBV6-5 NA
CASSPPGNTEAFF TGTGCCAGCAGTCCCCCAGGGAACACTGAAGCTTTCTTT NA TRBJ1-1 TRBV5-6 few
CASSGEAGSSTDTQYF TGTGCCAGCAGTGGGGAAGCGGGAAGCAGCACAGATACGCAGTATTTT TRBD2 TRBJ2-3 TRBV2 NA
CASSLVTGSGELFF TGTGCCAGCAGCTTAGTGACAGGGTCCGGGGAGCTGTTTTTT TRBD1 TRBJ2-2 TRBV7-2 NA
CASNGGNQPQHF TGTGCCAGTAATGGAGGGAATCAGCCCCAGCATTTT NA TRBJ1-5 TRBV19 NA
CASTETSGDDEQFF TGTGCCAGCACCGAGACTAGCGGGGACGATGAGCAGTTCTTC TRBD2 TRBJ2-1 TRBV13 NA
CASSLPFGQGARTF NA NA TRBJ1-2 TRBV19 NA
CASSEGLVNEQFF TGTGCCAGCAGTGAGGGACTCGTCAATGAGCAGTTCTTC NA TRBJ2-1 TRBV6-1 NA
CASSLALLGTSGGADTQYF TGCGCCAGCAGCTTGGCCCTTCTCGGGACTAGCGGGGGAGCAGATACGCAGTATTTT TRBD2 TRBJ2-3 TRBV5-1 once
CASSALPRDTYEQYF TGTGCCAGCAGCGCACTTCCCCGGGACACCTACGAGCAGTACTTC NA TRBJ2-7 TRBV21-1 NA
CASSIGTGANGYTF TGTGCCAGTAGTATTGGGACAGGAGCGAATGGCTACACCTTC TRBD1 TRBJ1-2 TRBV19 NA
CASSQDWSGAGDTQYF TGCGCCAGCAGCCAAGATTGGAGCGGGGCCGGAGATACGCAGTATTTT TRBD2 TRBJ2-3 TRBV4-1 NA
CASRQDSRRADTQYF TGTGCCAGCAGGCAAGATAGTCGCCGGGCAGATACGCAGTATTTT NA TRBJ2-3 TRBV28 NA
CASSGTGALINEKLFF TGTGCCAGCAGCGGGACAGGGGCGTTAATTAATGAAAAACTGTTTTTT TRBD1 TRBJ1-4 TRBV25-1 NA
CASSLGLGGYGYTF TGTGCCAGCAGTTTAGGTTTAGGGGGCTATGGCTACACCTTC NA TRBJ1-2 TRBV28 NA
CASSYSRDYEQYF TGTGCCAGCAGTTACTCGAGGGATTACGAGCAGTACTTC NA TRBJ2-7 TRBV6-5 NA
CASSLFGGRTDTQYF TGTGCCAGCAGCTTGTTCGGGGGGCGCACAGATACGCAGTATTTT NA TRBJ2-3 TRBV5-4 NA
CASRDLLAGVETQYF TGCGCCAGCAGGGATTTGCTTGCGGGGGTTGAGACCCAGTACTTC TRBD2 TRBJ2-5 TRBV5-1 few
CASSTAGTGVHTQYF TGTGCCAGCAGTACTGCCGGGACAGGGGTCCATACGCAGTATTTT TRBD1 TRBJ2-3 TRBV9 NA
CASRQEISTDTQYF TGCGCCAGCAGGCAGGAAATTAGCACAGATACGCAGTATTTT NA TRBJ2-3 TRBV5-1 NA
CASGHSNSGSSYNSPLHF TGCGCCAGCGGCCACTCTAATTCGGGGAGCTCCTATAATTCACCCCTCCACTTT NA TRBJ1-6 TRBV4-1 few
CASSGRFDGYTF TGCGCCAGCAGCGGCAGGTTCGATGGCTACACCTTC NA TRBJ1-2 TRBV5-1 NA
CASSPGQGAGEQYF TGCGCCAGCAGCCCGGGACAGGGGGCGGGAGAGCAGTACTTC TRBD1 TRBJ2-7 TRBV4-3 NA
CASTTGGPGDTEAFF TGTGCCAGCACCACCGGGGGGCCGGGTGACACTGAAGCTTTCTTT NA TRBJ1-1 TRBV28 once
CASSKTGTGNNEQFF TGTGCCAGCAGCAAGACCGGGACAGGGAACAATGAGCAGTTCTTC TRBD1 TRBJ2-1 TRBV11-2 NA
CASSHGETQYF TGCGCCAGCAGCCACGGGGAGACCCAGTACTTC NA TRBJ2-5 TRBV4-1 few
CASSPPGLAGGGEQFF TGTGCCAGCAGCCCCCCGGGACTAGCGGGGGGGGGAGAGCAGTTCTTC TRBD2 TRBJ2-1 TRBV5-6 NA
CASSPPGQGSSQPQHF TGTGCCAGCAGTCCCCCGGGACAGGGGAGCAGTCAGCCCCAGCATTTT TRBD1 TRBJ1-5 TRBV2 NA
CASSEEGFANYGYTF TGTGCCAGCAGTGAAGAGGGGTTTGCTAACTATGGCTACACCTTC NA TRBJ1-2 TRBV2 NA
CASSFSGLSERTQYF TGTGCCAGCAGTTTTTCGGGACTCTCGGAGCGGACCCAGTACTTC NA TRBJ2-5 TRBV28 NA
CASSLEARQPQHF TGTGCCAGCAGTCTTGAGGCGAGACAGCCCCAGCATTTT NA TRBJ1-5 TRBV7-2 NA
CASSIKRTSGGHTDTQYF TGTGCCAGTAGTATAAAGCGGACTAGCGGGGGGCACACAGATACGCAGTATTTT TRBD2 TRBJ2-3 TRBV19 NA
CASSFGRTALNQPQHF TGTGCCAGCAGTTTCGGGCGGACAGCGCTCAATCAGCCCCAGCATTTT NA TRBJ1-5 TRBV28 NA
CASGQGAREQYF TGTGCCAGTGGACAGGGGGCGCGAGAGCAGTACTTC TRBD1 TRBJ2-7 TRBV19 NA
CASSFRQGANYGYTF TGTGCCAGCAGTTTTAGACAGGGGGCTAACTATGGCTACACCTTC TRBD1 TRBJ1-2 TRBV27 NA
CASTTATGGRDGYTF TGTGCCAGCACCACGGCCACAGGGGGCAGGGATGGCTACACCTTC TRBD1 TRBJ1-2 TRBV6-6 NA
CASSQGGSKTEAFF TGTGCCAGCAGCCAAGGAGGGAGTAAGACTGAAGCTTTCTTT NA TRBJ1-1 TRBV4-2 NA
CASSFTLFHEQYF TGTGCCAGCAGCTTCACACTATTCCACGAGCAGTACTTC NA TRBJ2-7 TRBV11-2 NA
CASRMTGTYGYTF TGTGCCAGCAGGATGACAGGAACCTATGGCTACACCTTC NA TRBJ1-2 TRBV6-1 few
CASSYRDRTFVEQYF TGTGCCAGCAGTTACCGTGACAGGACTTTTGTAGAGCAGTACTTC NA TRBJ2-7 TRBV6-5 NA